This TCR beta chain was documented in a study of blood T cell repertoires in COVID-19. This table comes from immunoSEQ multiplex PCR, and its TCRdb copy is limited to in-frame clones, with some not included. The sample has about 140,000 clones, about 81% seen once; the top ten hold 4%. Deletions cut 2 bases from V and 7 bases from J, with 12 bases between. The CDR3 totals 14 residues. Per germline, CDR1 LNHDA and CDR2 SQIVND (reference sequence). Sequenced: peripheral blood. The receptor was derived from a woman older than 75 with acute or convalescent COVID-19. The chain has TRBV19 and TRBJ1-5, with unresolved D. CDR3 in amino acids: CASSIPAGAQPQHF. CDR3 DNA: TGTGCCAGTAGTATACCGGCCGGAGCCCAGCCCCAGCATTTT.